A single sample is the source of the 8 T cell receptor beta chains below, sequenced in a study of cytomegalovirus exposure and HLA in healthy donors. The PCR used 60 Vbeta and 13 Jbeta primers. Measured with immunoSEQ multiplex PCR; TCRdb has only the in-frame clones, and not every one. Of under 140,000 clones listed, 70% to 85% are singletons. The sequenced sample consisted of PBMCs. All receptors derive from a man aged 25 to 40 in good health and CMV-seropositive.

This chain uses TRBV5-1 with TRBJ1-6; TRBD1 might be the D (5 bases). V was pared by 0 bases and J by 7 bases, with 8 bases between. This CDR3 is built from 14 residues. In germline, CDR1 is SGHRS, CDR2 YFSETQ. In DNA form, the CDR3 reads TGCGCCAGCAGCTTGGCGACAGAAAATTCACCCCTCCACTTT. Translated: CASSLATENSPLHF.

The chain employs TRBV15 and TRBJ2-1; 13 bases fit TRBD2. The germline V gene encodes CDR1 LNHNV and CDR2 YYDKDF (reference sequence). V shed 5 bases, J shed 9 bases, and the junction held 4 bases outside the gene matches. The CDR3 sequence is 14 residues long. The CDR3 here is CATSRTSGGGEQFF. CDR3 DNA sequence: TGTGCCACCAGCCGGACTAGCGGGGGCGGTGAGCAGTTCTTC.

Turning to this clone: The junction differs from germline at one of its ends, possibly a read error. The CDR3 sequence: CSSSYGQNEQFF. The DNA for the CDR3 is TGTTCCAGCAGCTATGGACAGAATGAGCAGTTCTTC. The chain is built from TRBV7-9 and TRBJ2-1, with D possibly being TRBD1 (6 bases). CDR1 SEHNR and CDR2 FQNEAQ come from the germline V gene (reference sequence). This CDR3 region has 12 residues. Based on the CDR3 plus reference TRBV7-9 and TRBJ2-1, the full variable domain is DTGVSQNPRHKITKRGQNVTFRCDPISEHNRLYWYRQTLGQGPEFLTYFQNEAQLEKSRLLSDRFSAERPKGSFSTLEIQRTEQGDSAMYLCSSSYGQNEQFFGPGTRLTVL.

This chain connects TRBV6-6 to TRBJ2-3, with 8 bases identical to TRBD2. The CDR3 runs 15 residues. Germline V gives CDR1 MNHNY, CDR2 SVGAGI (reference sequence). J was trimmed by 4 bases and V by 6 bases; bases with no gene match: 9. As DNA, the CDR3 is TGTGCCAGCAGGGCCCGCGCGGGGGGCCCAGATACGCAGTATTTT. Translated, it gives CASRARAGGPDTQYF.

Only a few counts were recorded for this clone. V and J are TRBV5-8 and TRBJ2-7; D is possibly TRBD1 (8 bases). Between the trimmed V and J ends, which lost 0 bases and 5 bases, there was a span of 18 bases. CDR1 and CDR2 from the germline V gene are SGHTS and YDEGEE. The CDR3 is 16 amino acids. Here the CDR3 DNA reads TGTGCCAGCAGCTTGGGACAGGGGAGGGCTAGGAACGAGCAGTACTTC. It specifies CASSLGQGRARNEQYF.

This clone has just a few counts. This chain connects TRBV5-8 to TRBJ1-2; D unclear. Germline V gene data show CDR1 as SGHTS and CDR2 as YDEGEE. The V end lost 1 base, the J end lost 7 bases, and 2 bases lay between the germline ends. CDR3 length: 10 residues. The CDR3 protein is CASSLRGYTF. The DNA for the CDR3 is TGTGCCAGCAGCTTGCGTGGCTACACCTTC. The variable domain in full, completed from reference TRBV5-8 and TRBJ1-2, reads EAGVTQSPTHLIKTRGQQATLRCSPISGHTSVYWYQQALGLGLQFLLWYDEGEERNRGNFPPRFSGRQFPNYSSELNVNALELEDSALYLCASSLRGYTFGSGTRLTVV.

The rearrangement uses TRBV15 and TRBJ1-3, with no clear D. CDR3 length: 16 residues. CDR1 LNHNV and CDR2 YYDKDF come from the germline V gene (reference sequence). The V and J ends lost 0 bases and 0 bases respectively, with 9 bases between them. DNA of the CDR3: TGTGCCACCAGCAGAGATTCAGTACGCTCTGGAAACACCATATATTTT. The encoded protein is CATSRDSVRSGNTIYF.

This chain joins TRBV7-9 and TRBJ2-1; no reliable D call. Trimming shortened V by 1 base and J by 7 bases, and 5 bases separated the two germline ends. CDR3 length: 12 amino acids. CDR1 SEHNR and CDR2 FQNEAQ come from the germline V gene (reference sequence). CDR3 sequence reads: CASSLGENEQFF. For the CDR3, the DNA is TGTGCCAGCAGCTTAGGCGAAAATGAGCAGTTCTTC.